This T cell receptor beta chain was captured in a study of regulatory T cells in long-lasting Graves disease. Arm-PCR of CDR3 regions and iRepertoire HTBI primers were the basis on which TCR beta libraries were built. TCRdb ran MiXCR on the multiplex PCR reads and lists one entry per CDR3 protein. In the table there are a few hundred thousand distinct CDR3 sequences, 20% to 25% of which are singletons. Specified time point: persistent/refractory GD, antithyroid drugs over 5 years with positive TRAb. PBMC RNA served as the TCR library source. The peripheral blood volume drawn was 7.5 to 10 milliliters, and it was collected into EDTA tubes. The germline V gene has CDR1 SNHLY and CDR2 FYNNEI. The CDR3 runs 14 residues. V lost 2 bases to trimming and J lost 6 bases, with 11 bases between them.

The rearrangement links TRBV2 to TRBJ2-1; D gene uncertain. This clonotype originated in a female donor with Graves disease. The sequencing used peripheral blood mononuclear cells (PBMCs), collected when the disease was refractory, from a patient treated with antithyroid drugs. The CDR3: CASSEQGPSNEQFF. In nucleotides, the CDR3 is TGTGCCAGCAGTGAACAAGGCCCTTCCAATGAGCAGTTCTTC.